Below, one TCR beta chain is given with its context. Study processing details: Nucleated cell counts were estimated from reference gene primer amplification. TCRdb's copy holds only in-frame clones and misses some; the assay was immunoSEQ multiplex PCR. V and J calls and clone size are those listed in that table; D and trimming were worked out from the DNA. The sample has around 78,000 clones, about 89% seen once. This sample stems from a study of blood T cell repertoires in COVID-19. About the study: There were acute and convalescent COVID-19 samples, and they came from the United States, Italy and Spain. T cells, B-cell-depleted T cells, or PBMCs provided the cDNA or gDNA that served as material.

The CDR3 is 15 amino acids. Germline V CDR1 and CDR2: KGHSH, LQKENI. Trimming took 3 bases from V and 2 from J; bases not matched to a gene: 3. Sequencing was done on a sample of peripheral blood. This receptor was identified in a woman aged 60-75 years with acute or convalescent COVID-19. This chain uses TRBV18 with TRBJ2-1, with 8 bases identical to TRBD2. CDR3 loop: CASSPREGPYNEQFF. The DNA of the CDR3 is TGTGCCAGCTCACCTCGGGAGGGCCCCTACAATGAGCAGTTCTTC.